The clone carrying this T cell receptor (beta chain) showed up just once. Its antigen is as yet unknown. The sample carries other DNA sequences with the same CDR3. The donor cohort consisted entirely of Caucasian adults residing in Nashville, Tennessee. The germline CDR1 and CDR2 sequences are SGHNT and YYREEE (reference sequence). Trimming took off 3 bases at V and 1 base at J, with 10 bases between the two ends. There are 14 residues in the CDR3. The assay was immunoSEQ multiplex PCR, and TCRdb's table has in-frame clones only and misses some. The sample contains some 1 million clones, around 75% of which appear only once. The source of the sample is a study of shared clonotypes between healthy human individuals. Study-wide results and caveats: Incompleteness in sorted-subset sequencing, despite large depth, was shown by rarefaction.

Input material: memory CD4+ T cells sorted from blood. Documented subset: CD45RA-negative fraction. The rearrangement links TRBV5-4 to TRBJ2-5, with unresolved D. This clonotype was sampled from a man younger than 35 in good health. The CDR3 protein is CASSSGPLQETQYF. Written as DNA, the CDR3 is TGTGCCAGCAGCTCTGGACCCCTCCAAGAGACCCAGTACTTC.